This paragraph reports one T cell receptor (beta chain). This may arise from a read error, as a much more abundant clone is one base away. Amplified TCR beta CDR3 regions came from RNA transcripts. TCR CDR3 underwent first-round RT-PCR with the HTBI primer set. Each CDR3 protein is one row after TCRdb ran MiXCR on the multiplex PCR reads. The table includes 500,000 to 600,000 distinct CDR3 sequences, roughly 50% detected once. Across 18 months, stable Graves' hyperthyroidism was marked by no progression to ophthalmopathy. The data were taken from a study of T cells in Graves' hyperthyroidism and ophthalmopathy. Sequencing was performed on peripheral blood or thyroid tissue (not recorded which). This TCR was sampled from a woman under 30 with Graves' hyperthyroidism.

The chain's CDR3 is CASSPPDGGENTEAFF. CDR3 in DNA: TGTGCCAGCAGCCCCCCCGACGGTGGGGAGAACACTGAAGCTTTCTTT. The genes are TRBV13 and TRBJ1-1, with D unclear. The germline V gene encodes CDR1 PRHDT and CDR2 FYEKMQ (reference sequence). Trimming took 5 bases from V and 1 from J, leaving 17 bases between them. This CDR3 spans 16 amino acids.